These T cell receptor beta chains were read from a single sample in a study of PD-1 blockade in classical Hodgkin lymphoma. TCRdb keeps only in-frame clones here, not all; method: immunoSEQ multiplex PCR. The table includes 25,000 to 30,000 clones, roughly four fifths detected once. This sample comprised CD4+ T cells from blood, obtained before the fourth cycle of nivolumab. The receptor source for this set is a human donor with classical Hodgkin lymphoma. The CDR3 runs from the conserved cysteine through the conserved F or W. The D gene is left open where the match is weak. Rows give clone size only sometimes, using once, few, many, or a class for an expanded clone.

d_call	clone_size	cdr3_length	v_call	j_call	cdr3_nt	cdr3_aa
-	-	13	TRBV29-1	TRBJ2-3	TGCAGCACGTGGGAGGGGGCAACAGATACGCAGTATTTT	CSTWEGATDTQYF
-	-	13	TRBV9	TRBJ2-5	TGTGCCAGCAGTAGGACAGAACAAGAGACCCAGTACTTC	CASSRTEQETQYF
-	few	13	TRBV29-1	TRBJ1-2	TGCAGCGTTGAAACTTCTCTTGAACATGGCTACACCTTC	CSVETSLEHGYTF
-	-	15	TRBV19	TRBJ2-7	TGTGCCAGTAGGGAAAATACTGGGGACTCCTACGAGCAGTACTTC	CASRENTGDSYEQYF
TRBD1	-	16	TRBV2	TRBJ1-5	TGTGCCAGCAGACCGACAGGGGCCGCCGGATATCAGCCCCAGCATTTT	CASRPTGAAGYQPQHF
TRBD2	-	16	TRBV18	TRBJ2-3	TGTGCCAGCTCACCGGCGGGAGGGGCCCCCACAGATACGCAGTATTTT	CASSPAGGAPTDTQYF
TRBD1	-	14	TRBV9	TRBJ1-5	TGTGCCAGCAACTTGGGGACAGGCAATCAGCCCCAGCATTTT	CASNLGTGNQPQHF
-	-	14	TRBV5-1	TRBJ2-7	TGCGCCAGCAGCTTGGAACAGGGTCTCTACGAGCAGTACTTC	CASSLEQGLYEQYF
-	-	14	TRBV9	TRBJ2-3	TGTGCCAGCAGCGTAGCGGGGGTCACAGATACGCAGTATTTT	CASSVAGVTDTQYF
TRBD1	few	17	TRBV4-1	TRBJ1-3	TGCGCCAGCAGCCAAGATGAGGGGGCGCACGCTGGAAACACCATATATTTT	CASSQDEGAHAGNTIYF
TRBD1	-	14	TRBV28	TRBJ1-2	TGTGCCAGCAGCCTCGCAGACAGGGATAATGGCTACACCTTC	CASSLADRDNGYTF
-	-	16	TRBV5-4	TRBJ2-4	TGTGCCAGCAGCCGCAGACTCCCCGGCTCAAAAAACATTCAGTACTTC	CASSRRLPGSKNIQYF
TRBD2	-	16	TRBV27	TRBJ2-2	TGTGCCAGCAGTCCATTAGCGGGTGCGAACACCGGGGAGCTGTTTTTT	CASSPLAGANTGELFF
TRBD1	-	16	TRBV11-2	TRBJ2-7	TGTGCCAGCAGTTTAACCGGGACAGGGATCTCCTACGAGCAGTACTTC	CASSLTGTGISYEQYF
TRBD1	once	15	TRBV30	TRBJ1-2	TGTGCCTGGTCCCGAAGGGGACAGGTAAACTATGGCTACACCTTC	CAWSRRGQVNYGYTF
-	-	14	TRBV5-4	TRBJ2-3	TGTGCCAGCAGCTTGCTAGGGGGCACAGATACGCAGTATTTT	CASSLLGGTDTQYF
-	-	15	TRBV6-6	TRBJ2-1	TGTGCCAGCAGCCGATTGGGGGGCTCCTACAATGAGCAGTTCTTC	CASSRLGGSYNEQFF
-	-	15	TRBV10-3	TRBJ1-2	TGTGCCATCTTGGGGACCGAACAGAAAGGCTATGGCTACACCTTC	CAILGTEQKGYGYTF
-	-	13	TRBV10-3	TRBJ1-1	TGTGCCATCACCCCAGGACCAAACACTGAAGCTTTCTTT	CAITPGPNTEAFF
TRBD2	-	18	TRBV5-4	TRBJ2-1	TGTGCCAGCAGCTTGGGAGGACTAGCGGGGGGAACTTACAATGAGCAGTTCTTC	CASSLGGLAGGTYNEQFF
-	-	15	TRBV7-2	TRBJ2-7	TGTGCCAGCAGCATCTTTTATGGACCCCCCTACGAGCAGTACTTC	CASSIFYGPPYEQYF
-	-	11	TRBV30	TRBJ2-2	TGTGCCTGGGCAGGGGCCGGGGAGCTGTTTTTT	CAWAGAGELFF
-	-	12	TRBV6-1	TRBJ2-1	TGTGCCAGCAGTGAAGCGGTGGATAAGGAGTTCTTC	CASSEAVDKEFF